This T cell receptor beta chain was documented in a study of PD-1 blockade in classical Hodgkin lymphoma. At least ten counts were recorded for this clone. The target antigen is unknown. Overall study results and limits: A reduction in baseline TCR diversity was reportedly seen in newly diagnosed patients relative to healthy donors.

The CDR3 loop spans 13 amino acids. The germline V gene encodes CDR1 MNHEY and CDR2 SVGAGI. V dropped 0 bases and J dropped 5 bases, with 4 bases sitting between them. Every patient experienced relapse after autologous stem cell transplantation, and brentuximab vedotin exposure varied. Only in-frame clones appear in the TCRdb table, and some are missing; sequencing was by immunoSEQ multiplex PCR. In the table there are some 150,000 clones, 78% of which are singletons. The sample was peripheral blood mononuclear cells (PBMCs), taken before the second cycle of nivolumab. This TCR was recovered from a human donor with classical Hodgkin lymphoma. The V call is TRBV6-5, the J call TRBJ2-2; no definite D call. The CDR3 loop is CASSYSETGELFF. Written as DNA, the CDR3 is TGTGCCAGCAGTTACTCAGAAACCGGGGAGCTGTTTTTT.